The 16 T cell receptor beta chains in this list originate from one sample, sequenced in a study of prognosis after radiotherapy for stage I lung cancer. Genomic DNA provided the template from which TCR beta CDR3 was amplified by two-round multiplex PCR. Amplification in first-round PCR relied on primers specific to each TRBV and TRBJ gene. From the multiplex PCR reads, TCRdb called clonotypes with MiXCR, one entry per CDR3 protein. The sample includes around 30,000 distinct CDR3 sequences, around 30% of them seen just once. This sample comprised PBMCs, obtained before or after stereotactic body radiation therapy (not recorded which). The receptors derive from a donor over 45 with non-small cell lung cancer.

This clonotype has more than one count but fewer than ten. This likely came from a read error, as a far larger clone is one base away. The CDR3 does not close with the conserved phenylalanine or tryptophan, likely indicating a read error. This sequence joins TRBV6-9 and TRBJ2-6, with D uncertain. The CDR3 consists of 14 residues. Trimming left V 4 bases short and J 2 bases short, with 6 bases between. The V gene's germline CDR1 is MNHGY and CDR2 SVAAGI. CDR3 sequence (DNA): TGTGCCAGCAGTTCCCCTCCTGGGGCCAACGTCCTGACTCTC. Protein: CASSSPPGANVLTL.

About this clonotype itself: This probably arose from a read error, given a far larger clone one base away. The chain carries TRBV12-3 or TRBV12-4 and TRBJ2-7, with 12 bases fitting TRBD2. The CDR3 loop spans 17 amino acids. Germline trimming cut 6 bases from V and 5 bases from J; bases unmatched to any gene: 14. DNA of the CDR3: TGTGCCAGCAGCCCCGAGAGTCAGACTAGCGGGAGAGACGAGCAGTACTTC. It codes for CASSPESQTSGRDEQYF.

CDR3 residues: CASSQNGTSGIGYADTQYF. The CDR3, as DNA: TGTGCCAGCAGCCAGAATGGGACTAGCGGGATAGGGTATGCAGATACGCAGTATTTT. The chain employs TRBV3-1 and TRBJ2-3; 13 bases are a match to TRBD2. The junction had 13 bases not matched to a gene; V was cut back by 3 bases and J by 4 bases. This CDR3 region has 19 residues. CDR1 is LGHDT and CDR2 is YNNKEL in the germline V gene (reference sequence).

Concerning this clonotype itself: Since a much larger clone is just one base distant, this may be a read error. CDR3 amino acids: CANSPWGGSNEQFF. The CDR3 DNA follows: TGTGCCAACAGCCCGTGGGGAGGGTCCAATGAGCAGTTCTTC. The chain combines TRBV7-6 with TRBJ2-1; 7 bases are shared with TRBD2. The CDR3 has 14 residues. Germline CDR1 reads SGHVS; CDR2 reads FNYEAQ.

This clonotype was detected many times. The chain has TRBV28 and TRBJ2-7; D possibly corresponds to TRBD1 (5 bases). CDR1 is MDHEN and CDR2 is SYDVKM in the germline V gene. V lost 5 bases and J lost 2, with 16 bases in between. The length of the CDR3 is 15 residues. The CDR3 DNA sequence: TGTGCCAGCAGTCTACCTGGGGCGGCAACCTACGAGCAGTACTTC. It encodes CASSLPGAATYEQYF.

This clonotype was detected ten times or more. The chain links TRBV3-1 to TRBJ2-5, with 10 bases that match TRBD2. Germline values: CDR1 LGHDT, CDR2 YNNKEL (reference sequence). The CDR3 covers 14 residues. The trim removed 6 bases at V and 5 bases at J, leaving 6 bases unmatched. This chain's CDR3 is CASSLAGDGETQYF. The CDR3 region has the DNA TGTGCCAGCAGTCTAGCGGGAGATGGGGAGACCCAGTACTTC.

As regards this clonotype: A junction boundary mismatches the germline segment, possibly from a read error. The rearrangement joins TRBV12-3 or TRBV12-4 to TRBJ2-7; D is tentatively TRBD1 or TRBD2 (5 bases each). The CDR3 sequence is 15 residues long. Here the CDR3 reads CASSLSSGSSYERYF. As DNA, the CDR3 is TGTGCAAGCAGTTTATCCTCAGGGAGCTCCTACGAGCGGTACTTC.

J is TRBJ2-3 and V is TRBV9; 9 nucleotides line up with TRBD2. The CDR3 totals 15 residues. Germline CDR1 is SGDLS and CDR2 is YYNGEE. Trimming removed 4 bases from V and 4 bases from J; junction bases left unmatched: 7. Here the CDR3 DNA reads TGTGCCAGCAGCCCGGCCAGCGGGAGGTCAGATACGCAGTATTTT. Translated: CASSPASGRSDTQYF.

The table lists this clonotype with many counts. The J gene is TRBJ2-5, the V gene TRBV6-1; D not resolved. The germline V gene encodes CDR1 MNHNS and CDR2 SASEGT. The CDR3 runs 16 residues. V lost 1 base, J lost 5 bases, and 17 bases lay in between. The CDR3 coding sequence is TGTGCCAGCAGTGAAGACGGGCAGCCCCGTGGGGAGACCCAGTACTTC. It specifies CASSEDGQPRGETQYF.

The V and J genes are TRBV6-1 and TRBJ2-3, with D uncertain. The CDR3 runs to 13 residues. CDR1 and CDR2 (germline): MNHNS, SASEGT. Trimming left V 3 bases short and J 7 bases short, with 11 bases between. The CDR3 sequence: CASSDLRWYTQYF. CDR3 nucleotide sequence: TGTGCCAGCAGTGACCTACGGTGGTATACGCAGTATTTT.

This clonotype was seen only a few times. With a much larger clone just one base away, this may be a read error. The CDR3 is CASSQDPIGGRARDTKYF. In nucleotides, the CDR3 is TGTGCCAGCAGCCAAGATCCGATAGGCGGGAGGGCCAGAGATACGAAGTATTTT. This chain joins TRBV4-2 and TRBJ2-3; 9 nucleotides align to TRBD2. This CDR3 has 18 residues. Germline values: CDR1 LGHNA, CDR2 YNFKEQ.

This clonotype has just a few counts. Being one base from a much bigger clone, this may be a read error. The CDR3 bases are TGTGCCAGCGGGTACAGAGAAAACTATGGCTACACCTTC. Translation gives CASGYRENYGYTF. This chain uses TRBV2 with TRBJ1-2; no firm D call. The CDR3 length is 13 residues. The germline gives CDR1 SNHLY, CDR2 FYNNEI. Trimming shortened V by 8 bases and J by 2 bases, and 12 bases separated the two germline ends.

The rearrangement uses TRBV5-1 and TRBJ1-1; D unclear. Per the germline V gene, CDR1 is SGHRS and CDR2 is YFSETQ. With 5 bases removed from V and 4 bases from J, the gap between germline ends came to 12 bases. The CDR3 has 13 residues. CDR3: CASRADWATEAFF. CDR3 nucleotides: TGCGCCAGCAGGGCCGACTGGGCCACTGAAGCTTTCTTT.

There are many counts of this clonotype. At one end, the junction sequence differs from germline, possibly due to a read error. The gene calls are TRBV7-7 and TRBJ2-2, with D possibly being TRBD2 (6 bases). This CDR3 has 13 amino acids. CDR1 SSHAT and CDR2 FNYEAQ come from the germline V gene (reference sequence). For the CDR3, the DNA is TGTGCTAGCAGCTTGGAGGGCACCGGGGAGCTGTTTTTT. Encoded protein: CASSLEGTGELFF.

There are many counts of this clonotype. The V gene is TRBV5-1, the J gene TRBJ1-1; D is undetermined. Germline loops: CDR1 SGHRS, CDR2 YFSETQ. This CDR3 is 15 amino acids long. V gave up 2 bases and J gave up 3 bases, with 14 bases separating them. The CDR3 DNA sequence: TGCGCCAGCAGCTTCTCCCCGGATGGGGACACTGAAGCTTTCTTT. The encoded protein is CASSFSPDGDTEAFF.

As concerns this clonotype: Sequence at one end of the junction differs from germline and may be a read error. J is TRBJ2-3 and V is TRBV27; D remains unclear. CDR3 size: 12 residues. Germline CDR1 and CDR2: MNHEY and SMNVEV (reference sequence). The CDR3 loop is CASSFSRHTQYF. The CDR3 coding sequence is TGTGCCAGCAGTTTTTCCCGACATACTCAGTATTTT.